The present entry profiles one T cell receptor beta chain with its context. Antigen: not known. A second about 7 to 12 cycle PCR used barcoded and J-beta primers. A template-switch adaptor with 12 random nucleotides tagged each cDNA molecule. Using its own MiXCR run on the 5' RACE reads, TCRdb lists one record per CDR3 protein. The sample records some 760,000 distinct CDR3 sequences, 25% being singletons. This sample stems from a study of blood T cells in healthy people across ages. Caucasian individuals from Russia who were healthy and aged about 6 to 95 acted as donors. General study points: With unsorted PBMCs, a conclusive comparison of naive versus antigen-experienced cells was not possible. Comparison with aged donors showed that long-lived donors had more naive CD4+ cells and higher diversity.

Germline CDR1 and CDR2: MNHEY and SMNVEV (reference sequence). CDR3 length: 16 amino acids. V shed 3 bases and J shed 0 bases, with 12 bases lying between them. This sample was also put to use in a study of T cells of mothers and their children.

The sequence derives from a boy aged 10-17 years in good health. The V and J genes are TRBV27 and TRBJ2-4; maybe TRBD2 (5 bases). The material sequenced was blood. The CDR3 spells CASSFLADLAKNIQYF. The CDR3, as DNA: TGTGCCAGCAGTTTCCTAGCTGACCTAGCCAAAAACATTCAGTACTTC.